Following are 19 T cell receptor beta chains from one sample sequenced in a study of control samples from healthy donors and cancer patients. Method: immunoSEQ multiplex PCR; TCRdb's copy keeps in-frame clones and lacks some. The table records about 190,000 clones, approximately 92% of them present only once. The sequenced material came from blood. The origin of the receptors is a man between 18 and 35 years old in good health.

This clone was found once. V usage is TRBV5-1 and J usage is TRBJ2-5; 7 bases agree with TRBD2. Germline CDR1 reads SGHRS; CDR2 reads YFSETQ. The CDR3 loop spans 14 amino acids. The V gene end was trimmed by 10 bases and the J gene end by 5 bases; junction bases not matched to a gene: 14. CDR3 nucleotide sequence: TGCGCCTCCAGCTTAGGCAGGGAGGGCGAGACCCAGTACTTC. It specifies CASSLGREGETQYF.

The rearrangement joins TRBV5-1 to TRBJ2-5, with D maybe TRBD1 (5 bases). The CDR3 runs 16 residues. CDR1 SGHRS and CDR2 YFSETQ come from the germline V gene. The V end lost 4 bases, the J end lost 3 bases, and 19 bases lay between the germline ends. In DNA, the CDR3 is TGCGCCAGCAGCCCCCGGCAACCAGGGATAGAAGAGACCCAGTACTTC. It codes for CASSPRQPGIEETQYF.

The chain recombines TRBV5-1 with TRBJ1-1; D is unclear. In germline, CDR1 is SGHRS, CDR2 YFSETQ. This CDR3 has 14 amino acids. Trimming pared 3 bases from V and 1 base from J, leaving 10 bases between. CDR3 DNA: TGCGCCAGCAGCTCTCCGACGGGGAACACTGAAGCTTTCTTT. Translation gives CASSSPTGNTEAFF.

V and J are TRBV12-5 and TRBJ1-6; 10 positions agree with TRBD1. Germline values: CDR1 LGHNT, CDR2 FRNRAP. CDR3 length: 15 residues. The junction had 8 bases not matched to a gene; V was cut back by 5 bases and J by 10 bases. The CDR3 sequence is CASGLSGQGRSPLHF. The CDR3 DNA follows: TGTGCTAGTGGTCTGTCGGGACAGGGGCGGTCACCCCTCCACTTT.

The J gene is TRBJ1-2, the V gene TRBV5-1, with TRBD1 identical over 8 bases. The germline CDR1 and CDR2 sequences are SGHRS and YFSETQ. The CDR3 extends over 15 amino acids. J was trimmed by 7 bases and V by 4 bases; bases with no gene match: 12. The CDR3 protein is CASSQNLGQGSGYTF. The CDR3 nucleotides are TGCGCCAGCAGCCAAAACCTAGGACAGGGTAGTGGCTACACCTTC. Full variable domain (missing parts from reference TRBV5-1 and TRBJ1-2): KAGVTQTPRYLIKTRGQQVTLSCSPISGHRSVSWYQQTPGQGLQFLFEYFSETQRNKGNFPGRFSGRQFSNSRSEMNVSTLELGDSALYLCASSQNLGQGSGYTFGSGTRLTVV.

V usage is TRBV12-3 or TRBV12-4 and J usage is TRBJ1-2; D ambiguous. The CDR3 has 11 residues. V shed 7 bases and J shed 3 bases, with 6 bases lying between them. The CDR3 sequence: CASKKDYGYTF. The CDR3 DNA reads TGTGCCAGCAAAAAGGACTATGGCTACACCTTC.

The genes are TRBV6-6 and TRBJ1-4, with no clear D. Germline V gives CDR1 MNHNY, CDR2 SVGAGI (reference sequence). V dropped 0 bases and J dropped 5 bases, with 10 bases sitting between them. The CDR3 consists of 15 residues. CDR3 region: CASSYSGSPNEKLFF. CDR3 in DNA: TGTGCCAGCAGTTACTCAGGCAGTCCAAATGAAAAACTGTTTTTT.

The chain employs TRBV6-5 and TRBJ1-3, with TRBD1 matching 7 bases. The V segment lost 6 bases and the J segment 4 bases; nucleotides outside the gene matches: 9. The CDR3 sequence is 15 residues long. Germline V lookup: CDR1 MNHEY, CDR2 SVGAGI. The CDR3 DNA reads as TGTGCCAGCAGAAAGCGGACAGGCGAGGGAAACACCATATATTTT. Its translation is CASRKRTGEGNTIYF.

The CDR3 sequence is CASSPQGHQPQHF. CDR3 sequence (DNA): TGTGCCAGCTCACCACAAGGGCATCAGCCCCAGCATTTT. The chain links TRBV18 to TRBJ1-5, with D unclear. The CDR3 spans 13 residues. V was shortened by 1 base and J by 5 bases, with 6 bases between the two germline ends. Germline-derived CDR1 and CDR2 are KGHSH and LQKENI.

The J gene is TRBJ2-3, the V gene TRBV2; 7 nucleotides agree with TRBD1. The V segment lost 3 bases and the J segment 10 bases; nucleotides outside the gene matches: 4. Germline CDR1 is SNHLY and CDR2 is FYNNEI. This CDR3 spans 12 amino acids. This CDR3 is CASSEAQGPQYF. The CDR3 DNA reads as TGTGCCAGCAGTGAGGCACAGGGGCCGCAGTATTTT. The whole variable domain, remainder taken from reference TRBV2 and TRBJ2-3, is EPEVTQTPSHQVTQMGQEVILRCVPISNHLYFYWYRQILGQKVEFLVSFYNNEISEKSEIFDDQFSVERPDGSNFTLKIRSTKLEDSAMYFCASSEAQGPQYFGPGTRLTVL.

This clone has only a few counts. The V call is TRBV27, the J call TRBJ2-7, with no clear D. The CDR3 runs to 15 residues. With 2 bases removed from V and 3 bases from J, the gap between germline ends came to 14 bases. CDR1 and CDR2 from the germline V gene are MNHEY and SMNVEV (reference sequence). The CDR3 DNA sequence: TGTGCCAGCAGTTTAGCCGTGGGGAATCGCTACGAGCAGTACTTC. This gives the protein CASSLAVGNRYEQYF.

The chain carries TRBV2 and TRBJ1-5; weak D call: TRBD1 (5 bases). The CDR3 consists of 21 residues. CDR1 SNHLY and CDR2 FYNNEI come from the germline V gene. Trimming left V 4 bases short and J 3 bases short, with 31 bases between. The CDR3 loop is CASSGSKKLLSTGTVNQPQHF. CDR3 coding DNA: TGTGCCAGCAGTGGTTCCAAAAAACTATTATCAACCGGGACCGTCAATCAGCCCCAGCATTTT.

The chain joins TRBV23-1 to TRBJ1-5; TRBD1 is a possible D gene (6 bases). TRBV23-1 is an ORF, with its function uncertain. V lost 2 bases to trimming and J lost 2 bases, with 10 bases between them. There are 15 residues in the CDR3. For the CDR3, the DNA is TGCGCCAGCAGTCAAGGGCGGACAGGCAATCAGCCCCAGCATTTT. The encoded protein is CASSQGRTGNQPQHF.

The V gene is TRBV19, the J gene TRBJ1-6; D not resolved. Trimming took off 8 bases at V and 0 bases at J, with 17 bases between the two ends. The CDR3 runs to 17 residues. From germline, CDR1 is LNHDA and CDR2 SQIVND (reference sequence). In DNA, the CDR3 is TGTGCCAGTTCGTCGATAGCGCCGAGCTCCTATAATTCACCCCTCCACTTT. It specifies CASSSIAPSSYNSPLHF.

This chain links TRBV11-2 with TRBJ1-2; the D gene is possibly TRBD1 (5 bases). V lost 2 bases and J lost 1, with 11 bases in between. There are 15 residues in the CDR3. CDR1 and CDR2 from the germline V gene are SGHAT and FQNNGV. CDR3 sequence (DNA): TGTGCCAGCAGCTTACAGGGCGCGTTTAACTATGGCTACACCTTC. It yields the protein CASSLQGAFNYGYTF.

The V call is TRBV6-1, the J call TRBJ2-5, with a possible D match to TRBD1 (6 bases). The V and J ends lost 0 bases and 1 base respectively, with 9 bases between them. Looked up from germline, CDR1 is MNHNS and CDR2 is SASEGT. The CDR3 runs 15 residues. As DNA, the CDR3 is TGTGCCAGCAGTGAAGCGGGACACAGCCAAGAGACCCAGTACTTC. It specifies CASSEAGHSQETQYF.

The rearrangement joins TRBV9 to TRBJ1-3; D may be TRBD1 (5 bases). V was cut by 3 bases and J by 2 bases, with 15 bases left in between. Germline V gene data show CDR1 as SGDLS and CDR2 as YYNGEE. There are 16 residues in the CDR3. CDR3 loop: CASSAEPQGPGNTIYF. The CDR3 bases are TGTGCCAGCAGCGCCGAGCCTCAGGGCCCTGGAAACACCATATATTTT.

The V gene is TRBV27, the J gene TRBJ1-2, with 7 bases matching TRBD1. The CDR3 is made up of 15 amino acids. V shed 5 bases, J shed 4 bases, and the junction held 10 bases outside the gene matches. Germline values: CDR1 MNHEY, CDR2 SMNVEV (reference sequence). The CDR3 DNA reads TGTGCCAGCAGTCCCTCGGCAGGGGGGAGCTATGGCTACACCTTC. Protein: CASSPSAGGSYGYTF.

The chain has TRBV9 and TRBJ1-3; possible D gene TRBD1, 6 bases. This CDR3 has 16 amino acids. Germline CDR1 is SGDLS and CDR2 is YYNGEE. Trimming removed 0 bases at V and 4 bases at J, with 14 bases between. The CDR3 nucleotides are TGTGCCAGCAGCGTAGGAGGGGCAGGGGAAGGAAACACCATATATTTT. It translates to CASSVGGAGEGNTIYF.